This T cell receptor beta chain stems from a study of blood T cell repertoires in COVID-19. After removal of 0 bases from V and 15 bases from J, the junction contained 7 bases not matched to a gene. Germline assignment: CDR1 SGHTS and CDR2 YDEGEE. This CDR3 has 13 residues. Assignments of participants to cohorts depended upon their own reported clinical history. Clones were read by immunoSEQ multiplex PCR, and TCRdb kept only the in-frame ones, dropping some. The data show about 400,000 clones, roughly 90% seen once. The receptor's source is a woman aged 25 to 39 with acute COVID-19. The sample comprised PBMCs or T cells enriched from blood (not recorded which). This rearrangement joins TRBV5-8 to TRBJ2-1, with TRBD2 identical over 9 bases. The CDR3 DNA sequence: TGTGCCAGCAGCTTGGTTCGGGCGGGGGGGCTGTTCTTC. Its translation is CASSLVRAGGLFF.